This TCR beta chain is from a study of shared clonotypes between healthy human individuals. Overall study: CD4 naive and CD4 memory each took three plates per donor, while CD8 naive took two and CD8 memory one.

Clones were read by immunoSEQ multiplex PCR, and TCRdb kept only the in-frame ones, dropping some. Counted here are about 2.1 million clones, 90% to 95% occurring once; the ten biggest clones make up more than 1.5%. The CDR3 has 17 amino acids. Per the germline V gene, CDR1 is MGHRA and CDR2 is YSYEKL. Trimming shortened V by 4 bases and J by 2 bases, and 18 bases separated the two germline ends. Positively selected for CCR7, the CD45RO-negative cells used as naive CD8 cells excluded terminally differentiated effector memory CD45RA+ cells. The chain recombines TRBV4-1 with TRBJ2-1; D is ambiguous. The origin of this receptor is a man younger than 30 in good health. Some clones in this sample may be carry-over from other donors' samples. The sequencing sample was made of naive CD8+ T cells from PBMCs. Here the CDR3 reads CASSPLRDSYPYNEQFF. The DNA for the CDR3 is TGCGCCAGCAGCCCTCTAAGGGATTCATACCCCTACAATGAGCAGTTCTTC.